The clone carrying this T cell receptor (beta chain) turned up a few times. Its antigen is still unknown. The data belong to a study of tumor-infiltrating lymphocytes in primary liver carcinoma. The study, taken as a whole, reports: Blood trailed tumors significantly in top-250-clone fraction (p = 0.039).

RNA isolated from unsorted whole blood supplied the blood RNA, with germline DNA also extracted. From approximately 550 ng of total RNA, TCR beta-specific cDNA was reverse-transcribed using a constant-region primer. Slightly modified ARM-PCR with three nested multiplex PCR rounds yielded TCR beta libraries. Amplification in the first two PCR rounds was performed using TRBV1-TRBV30 forward primers and a C-beta reverse primer for around 9 cycles each. TCRdb re-analysed the multiplex PCR reads in MiXCR, keeping a single row per CDR3 protein. The sample lists fewer than 400,000 distinct CDR3 sequences; more than 55% were seen once. CDR1 and CDR2 from the germline V gene are KGHSH and LQKENI. The V gene lost 3 bases and the J gene lost 6 bases, with 12 bases spanning the gap. The CDR3 contains 13 residues.

The rearrangement links TRBV18 to TRBJ2-7, with D uncertain. This clonotype was obtained from a man between 35 and 55 years old with primary liver carcinoma and hepatitis B virus infection. Source material: peripheral blood. CDR3 DNA: TGTGCCAGCTCACCCCCGTCAAATCGCGAGCAGTACTTC. Protein: CASSPPSNREQYF.